One sample yielded the 22 T cell receptor beta chains listed below, sequenced in a study of cytomegalovirus exposure and HLA in healthy donors. The PCR employed 60 Vbeta primers together with 13 Jbeta primers. The protocol was immunoSEQ multiplex PCR, while the TCRdb copy is restricted to in-frame clones and leaves out a portion. The sample has 75,000 to 90,000 clones; approximately 81% are singletons. Sequencing was carried out using PBMCs. Source of these receptors: a man in his forties in good health and CMV-seropositive.

The chain couples TRBV29-1 to TRBJ1-1; no clear D. The ends were cut back, 4 bases at V and 1 base at J, with 10 bases in the middle. The CDR3 loop spans 13 amino acids. Germline V gene sequence: CDR1 SQVTM, CDR2 ANQGSEA. The CDR3 region is CSVVGTKNTEAFF. The CDR3 coding sequence is TGCAGCGTTGTGGGCACCAAGAACACTGAAGCTTTCTTT.

Only a few counts were recorded for this clone. The chain is built from TRBV5-1 and TRBJ1-1; no reliable D call. Per germline, CDR1 SGHRS and CDR2 YFSETQ. This CDR3 is built from 14 residues. V was cut by 4 bases and J by 6 bases, with 16 bases left in between. CDR3 DNA sequence: TGCGCCAGCAGCCCCGGGTATGCGGGGTCTGAAGCTTTCTTT. Its translation: CASSPGYAGSEAFF.

This clone was seen only a few times. The chain recombines TRBV18 with TRBJ2-3; 9 bases agree with TRBD1. The germline V gene encodes CDR1 KGHSH and CDR2 LQKENI. The CDR3 loop spans 15 amino acids. V dropped 2 bases and J dropped 6; count of bases not matched to a gene: 6. CDR3: CASSPTTGTGDTQYF. In DNA form, the CDR3 reads TGTGCCAGCTCACCAACTACCGGGACAGGGGATACGCAGTATTTT.

By its share, this clone is medium-sized. The J gene is TRBJ2-7, the V gene TRBV2, with 8 bases aligning to TRBD1. The germline V gene encodes CDR1 SNHLY and CDR2 FYNNEI. The V and J ends lost 6 bases and 2 bases, in that order; junction bases with no gene match: 6. CDR3 length: 14 amino acids. CDR3 DNA: TGTGCCAGCAGGGGACAGGTAAACACCTACGAGCAGTACTTC. Translating it yields CASRGQVNTYEQYF.

The chain has TRBV6-1 and TRBJ2-5; tentative D call: TRBD1 (6 bases). Germline V gene data show CDR1 as MNHNS and CDR2 as SASEGT. The length of the CDR3 is 13 residues. V dropped 4 bases and J dropped 5 bases, with 11 bases sitting between them. In DNA form, the CDR3 reads TGTGCCAGCAGTGGGGGACAAGTGGAGACCCAGTACTTC. This translates into CASSGGQVETQYF.

The gene calls are TRBV30 and TRBJ2-3; the match to TRBD1 covers 9 bases. The CDR3 is 14 amino acids. The ends lost 4 bases at V and 2 bases at J; junction bases unmatched: 4. Germline V gene sequence: CDR1 GTSNPN, CDR2 SVGIG (reference sequence). The CDR3 spells CAWNRDRATDTQYF. Written as DNA, the CDR3 is TGTGCCTGGAATCGGGACAGGGCCACAGATACGCAGTATTTT. The variable domain in full, completed from reference TRBV30 and TRBJ2-3, reads SQTIHQWPATLVQPVGSPLSLECTVEGTSNPNLYWYRQAAGRGLQLLFYSVGIGQISSEVPQNLSASRPQDRQFILSSKKLLLSDSGFYLCAWNRDRATDTQYFGPGTRLTVL.

The chain employs TRBV10-3 and TRBJ1-2; possible D gene TRBD1, 6 bases. V lost 4 bases to trimming and J lost 6 bases, with 15 bases between them. The CDR3 loop spans 14 amino acids. Per germline, CDR1 ENHRY and CDR2 SYGVKD. DNA for the CDR3: TGTGCCATCAGTGCAGGGGCCCCTGGGGATGGCTACACCTTC. The encoded protein is CAISAGAPGDGYTF.

V is TRBV6-5 and J is TRBJ2-5; D gene ambiguous. This CDR3 region has 14 residues. In germline, CDR1 is MNHEY, CDR2 SVGAGI. V dropped 7 bases and J dropped 1 base, with 13 bases sitting between them. The CDR3 DNA sequence: TGTGCCAGCACCAACGCCGGGTTCCAAGAGACCCAGTACTTC. Its translation is CASTNAGFQETQYF.

The chain is built from TRBV7-8 and TRBJ1-6, with 7 bases matching TRBD1. The ends lost 2 bases at V and 6 bases at J; junction bases unmatched: 4. CDR1 is SGHVS and CDR2 is FQNEAQ in the germline V gene. The length of the CDR3 is 15 residues. CDR3 DNA sequence: TGTGCCAGCAGCTTATCGGGACAGACTAATTCACCCCTCCACTTT. Its protein is CASSLSGQTNSPLHF. The entire variable domain, with the rest obtained from reference TRBV7-8 and TRBJ1-6, is as follows: GAGVSQSPRYKVAKRGQDVALRCDPISGHVSLFWYQQALGQGPEFLTYFQNEAQLDKSGLPSDRFFAERPEGSVSTLKIQRTQQEDSAVYLCASSLSGQTNSPLHFGNGTRLTVT.

The chain combines TRBV10-1 with TRBJ2-3, with a tentative D call TRBD1 (6 bases). Per germline, CDR1 WNHNN and CDR2 SYGVQD (reference sequence). This CDR3 has 14 amino acids. With 5 bases removed from V and 0 bases from J, the gap between germline ends came to 9 bases. The CDR3 sequence: CASSRGQSTDTQYF. The CDR3 DNA sequence: TGCGCCAGCAGTCGCGGACAGAGCACAGATACGCAGTATTTT.

The V and J genes are TRBV9 and TRBJ2-3, with 7 positions matching TRBD1. The CDR3 is 14 residues long. Per germline, CDR1 SGDLS and CDR2 YYNGEE. Trimming removed 3 bases from V and 1 base from J; junction bases left unmatched: 2. CDR3 in amino acids: CASSGDSGTDTQYF. In DNA form, the CDR3 reads TGTGCCAGCAGCGGGGACAGTGGCACAGATACGCAGTATTTT.

The chain employs TRBV11-3 and TRBJ1-6, with D possibly TRBD1 on 5 matching bases. The CDR3 is 14 residues long. Trimming shortened V by 1 base and J by 9 bases, and 10 bases separated the two germline ends. From germline, CDR1 is SGHNT and CDR2 YENEEA. The CDR3 is CASSLAGRGSPLHF. CDR3 DNA sequence: TGTGCCAGCAGCTTAGCAGGGCGGGGTTCACCCCTCCACTTT.

CDR3 amino acids: CASSLSRSYNYGYTF. The CDR3 DNA reads TGTGCCAGCAGTTTAAGTCGATCCTATAACTATGGCTACACCTTC. V is TRBV27 and J is TRBJ1-2; D not resolved. The CDR3 is made up of 15 amino acids. Germline CDR1 MNHEY, CDR2 SMNVEV (reference sequence). V gave up 2 bases and J gave up 1 base, with 11 bases separating them.

The chain uses TRBV6-5 and TRBJ1-1; D is uncertain. V shed 5 bases and J shed 4 bases, with 11 bases lying between them. CDR3 size: 13 residues. In germline, CDR1 is MNHEY, CDR2 SVGAGI. The CDR3 bases are TGTGCCAGCAGTGCGGGTAAAAGCACTGAAGCTTTCTTT. Amino acids: CASSAGKSTEAFF.

The V call is TRBV30, the J call TRBJ1-2, with D perhaps matching TRBD1 (5 bases). V lost 1 base and J lost 1, with 19 bases in between. This CDR3 is 17 amino acids long. The V gene's germline CDR1 is GTSNPN and CDR2 SVGIG (reference sequence). The chain's CDR3 is CAWSGVQAPRLNYGYTF. In DNA form, the CDR3 reads TGTGCCTGGAGTGGTGTACAGGCTCCGCGCCTTAACTATGGCTACACCTTC.

This clone occurred once. This sequence joins TRBV2 and TRBJ2-5; perhaps TRBD2 as D (6 bases). Near its end, the DNA agrees better with TRBJ2-7, so the J call may be wrong. CDR3 length equals 16 residues. In germline, CDR1 is SNHLY, CDR2 FYNNEI. The DNA for the CDR3 is TGTGCCAGCAGCGTGTCCGGGACTCTAAGCTCCTACGAGCAGTACTTC. It encodes CASSVSGTLSSYEQYF.

The gene calls are TRBV2 and TRBJ2-7; a possible D gene is TRBD2 (5 bases). Germline V gene lookup returns CDR1 SNHLY and CDR2 FYNNEI. The CDR3 runs to 15 residues. V lost 3 bases and J lost 0, with 12 bases in between. The CDR3, as DNA: TGTGCCAGCAGTGAGAGAGAAACTAGCTCCTACGAGCAGTACTTC. Translated: CASSERETSSYEQYF.

This clone was seen just once. The rearrangement uses TRBV6-1 and TRBJ1-2, with 7 nucleotides matching TRBD1. Trimming took 5 bases from V and 4 from J; bases not matched to a gene: 7. Germline V gene lookup returns CDR1 MNHNS and CDR2 SASEGT. CDR3 length equals 14 residues. CDR3 bases: TGTGCCAGCAGTTCACCCGGGACAGCCTATGGCTACACCTTC. Its translation: CASSSPGTAYGYTF.

The V gene is TRBV7-2, the J gene TRBJ2-1; D perhaps matches TRBD2 (6 bases). The V gene lost 7 bases and the J gene lost 10 bases, with 23 bases spanning the gap. CDR3 length equals 15 residues. Germline V lookup: CDR1 SGHTA, CDR2 FQGNSA. CDR3 sequence: CASILIGGASTEQFF. The CDR3 nucleotides are TGTGCCAGCATTCTGATCGGGGGAGCATCCACGGAGCAGTTCTTC.

The gene calls are TRBV28 and TRBJ1-2; D gene unclear. V was trimmed by 3 bases and J by 4 bases, leaving 9 bases between them. Germline V gene data show CDR1 as MDHEN and CDR2 as SYDVKM. The CDR3 totals 13 residues. This CDR3 reads CASSLVGSYGYTF. The CDR3 nucleotides are TGTGCCAGCAGTTTGGTGGGGAGCTATGGCTACACCTTC.

The chain uses TRBV12-2 and TRBJ2-7; the table's D call, TRBD2, was not checked against the DNA. TRBV12-2 is reported as a pseudogene. The CDR3 is made up of 15 amino acids. This CDR3 is CASRSTGSRVHEQYF. The DNA of the CDR3 is TGTGCAAGTCGCTCGACCGGGAGCAGGGTACACGAGCAGTACTTC.

This chain joins TRBV11-2 and TRBJ2-7, with 9 bases matching TRBD2. This CDR3 contains 18 residues. V gave up 0 bases and J gave up 2 bases; unmatched junction bases: 11. Looked up from germline, CDR1 is SGHAT and CDR2 is FQNNGV. The CDR3 nucleotides read TGTGCCAGCAGCTTAGAGTTGGGTGCTAGCGGGATTCCCTACGAGCAGTACTTC. Amino acid sequence: CASSLELGASGIPYEQYF.